Below, one TCR beta chain is given with its context. The sample belongs to a study of T-cell memory formation after mild COVID-19. This CDR3 spans 14 amino acids. V was cut by 7 bases and J by 4 bases, with 14 bases left in between. TCRdb used MiXCR to reprocess the 5' RACE reads, holding one entry per CDR3 protein. The sample has roughly 400,000 distinct CDR3 sequences, approximately 15% seen once; the top ten hold 20% to 25%. V gene TRBV12-3 or TRBV12-4 combines with J gene TRBJ1-3; D is ambiguous. This clonotype originated in a man in his late teens or twenties who had mild COVID-19 (a few samples of this study predate the infection). Cell type and time point are not known. Input material: PBMCs or a T cell subset sorted from them (not recorded which). CDR3 residues: CASTVSPPGNTIYF. The CDR3 region has the DNA TGTGCCAGCACGGTCAGCCCGCCGGGAAACACCATATATTTT.